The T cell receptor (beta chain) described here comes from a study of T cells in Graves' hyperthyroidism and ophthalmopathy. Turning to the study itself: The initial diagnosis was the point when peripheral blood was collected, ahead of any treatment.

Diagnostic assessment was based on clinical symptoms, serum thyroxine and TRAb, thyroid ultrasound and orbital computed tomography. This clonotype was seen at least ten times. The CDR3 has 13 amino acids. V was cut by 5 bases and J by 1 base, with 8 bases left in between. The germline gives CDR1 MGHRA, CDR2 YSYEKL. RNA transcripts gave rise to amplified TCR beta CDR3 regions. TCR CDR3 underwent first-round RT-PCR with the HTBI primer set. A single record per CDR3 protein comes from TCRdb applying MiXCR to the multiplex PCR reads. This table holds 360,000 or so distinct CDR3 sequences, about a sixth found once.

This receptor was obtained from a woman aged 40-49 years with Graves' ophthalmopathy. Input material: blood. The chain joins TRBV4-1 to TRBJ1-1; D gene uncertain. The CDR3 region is CASSWAENTEAFF. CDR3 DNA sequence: TGCGCCAGCAGCTGGGCAGAGAACACTGAAGCTTTCTTT.